The rows below give T cell receptor beta chains drawn from one sample of a study of cytomegalovirus exposure and HLA in healthy donors. Some clones are missing from TCRdb's copy, which holds only in-frame ones; the method was immunoSEQ multiplex PCR. This table holds about 200,000 clones, 75% to 85% found once. Sequencing input: PBMCs. Receptors originate from a woman between 45 and 60 years old in good health and CMV-seronegative. Each CDR3 is given with its conserved first and last residue. D genes are given only for firm matches. Size is omitted from some rows. Given values are once, few, many or a class for expanded clones.

TRBJ2-3	TRBV5-6	.	.	TGTGCCAGCAGCTTGAGGGGGTCAGATACGCAGTATTTT	CASSLRGSDTQYF
TRBJ1-5	TRBV30	.	.	TGTGCCTGGAGCCAGTGGGCTAATCAGCCCCAGCATTTT	CAWSQWANQPQHF
TRBJ1-2	TRBV11-3	.	.	TGTGCCAGCAGCACCCTAGAGGAGGGCTACACCTTC	CASSTLEEGYTF
TRBJ2-3	TRBV5-6	.	.	TGTGCCAGCAGTTATACTAGCACAGATACGCAGTATTTT	CASSYTSTDTQYF
TRBJ2-3	TRBV5-1	TRBD2	.	TGCGCCAGCAAGGGACTAGCGGGACGAGATACGCAGTATTTT	CASKGLAGRDTQYF
TRBJ2-5	TRBV10-1	.	.	TGCGCCAGCAGTGGGCCGAGGGCCCGGGGGTTTGGGACCCAGTACTTC	CASSGPRARGFGTQYF
TRBJ2-5	TRBV29-1	.	once	TGCAGCGTTTTCATGCCCAGCGCAGAGACCCAGTACTTC	CSVFMPSAETQYF
TRBJ1-1	TRBV28	TRBD1	.	TGTGCCAGCAGTTTAGCAGGGGGAGTCACTGAAGCTTTCTTT	CASSLAGGVTEAFF
TRBJ2-7	TRBV28	.	few	TGTGCCAGCACCCAAGCCTATGGCAGGTCCTACGAGCAGTACTTC	CASTQAYGRSYEQYF
TRBJ2-7	TRBV30	TRBD1	.	TGTGCCTGGAACAGGGGCCAGGAGTACGAGCAGTACTTC	CAWNRGQEYEQYF
TRBJ1-1	TRBV27	.	.	TGTGCCAGCAGTTTATTCGGGGGAACTGAAGCTTTCTTT	CASSLFGGTEAFF
TRBJ1-2	TRBV30	TRBD1	.	TGTGCCTGGAGCCGACAGGGGTATGGCTACACCTTC	CAWSRQGYGYTF
TRBJ2-1	TRBV5-1	.	.	TGCGCCAGCAGCTTGGCCAGGGCATATTCGAATGAGCAGTTCTTC	CASSLARAYSNEQFF
TRBJ1-1	TRBV30	TRBD1	.	TGTGCCTGGAGTGCAGGGGGCAACACTGAAGCTTTCTTT	CAWSAGGNTEAFF
TRBJ2-5	TRBV7-8	TRBD1	.	TGTGCCAGCACCATGACAGGGTTCGAAGAGACCCAGTACTTC	CASTMTGFEETQYF
TRBJ2-3	TRBV4-3	.	.	TGCGCCAGCAGCCAAGATACGGGCACAGATACGCAGTATTTT	CASSQDTGTDTQYF
TRBJ1-4	TRBV5-6	TRBD1	once	TGTGCCAGCAGCGCAAGGGACAGGGGGAATGAAAAACTGTTTTTT	CASSARDRGNEKLFF
TRBJ1-4	TRBV2	.	.	TGTGCCAGCAATCCCCAGGGGTCCCTTAATGAAAAACTGTTTTTT	CASNPQGSLNEKLFF
TRBJ2-1	TRBV28	TRBD2	.	TGTGCCAGCAGTCTACCCGGAGCGGGAGGGCCTAAGAATGAGCAGTTCTTC	CASSLPGAGGPKNEQFF
TRBJ2-7	TRBV28	TRBD2	.	TGTGCCAGCAGACCTCAAGCGGGAGGGTTTTACGAGCAGTACTTC	CASRPQAGGFYEQYF
TRBJ1-4	TRBV7-9	TRBD1	.	TGTTCCAGCAGCTCCCCTAAGAGGGGACAGGGGGGCGAAAAACTGTTTTTT	CSSSSPKRGQGGEKLFF